This TCR beta chain appears in the sequencing data of a study of identical twins. This clonotype was observed a few times. The CDR3 is made up of 13 amino acids. Germline CDR1 reads SGHDT; CDR2 reads YYEEEE. V lost 5 bases and J lost 0, with 9 bases in between. Using its own MiXCR run on the 5' RACE reads, TCRdb lists one record per CDR3 protein. The profile shows under 300,000 distinct CDR3 sequences, 5% to 7% of them singletons. These data also formed part of another study, on T cells expressing NK-cell markers. That source adds: Obtained from sorted CD3+CD56+NKG2C+, CD3+CD56+NKG2C- and CD3+CD56-NKG2C+ T cells were the TCR beta repertoires. In the group of eight sequenced donors, seven were HCMV-seropositive and one was seronegative. These clonotypes also led the CD3+CD56-NKG2C+ fraction in a handful of donors.

The sequenced material came from CD8+ T cells sorted from blood. This TCR derives from a young woman in good health. The gene calls are TRBV5-6 and TRBJ2-7; no clear D gene. Here the CDR3 reads CASRPGSSYEQYF. CDR3 nucleotides: TGTGCCAGCAGACCTGGATCCTCCTACGAGCAGTACTTC.